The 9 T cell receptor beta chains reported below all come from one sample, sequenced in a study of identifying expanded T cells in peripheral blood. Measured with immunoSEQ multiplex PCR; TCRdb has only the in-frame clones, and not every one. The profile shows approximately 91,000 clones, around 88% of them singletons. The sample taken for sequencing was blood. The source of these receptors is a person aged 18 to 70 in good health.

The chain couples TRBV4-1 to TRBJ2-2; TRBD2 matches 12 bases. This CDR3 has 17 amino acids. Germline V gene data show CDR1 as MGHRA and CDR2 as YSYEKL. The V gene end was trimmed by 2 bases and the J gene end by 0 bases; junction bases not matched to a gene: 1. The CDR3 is CASSQLAGGSNTGELFF. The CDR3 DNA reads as TGCGCCAGCAGCCAACTAGCGGGAGGGTCGAACACCGGGGAGCTGTTTTTT.

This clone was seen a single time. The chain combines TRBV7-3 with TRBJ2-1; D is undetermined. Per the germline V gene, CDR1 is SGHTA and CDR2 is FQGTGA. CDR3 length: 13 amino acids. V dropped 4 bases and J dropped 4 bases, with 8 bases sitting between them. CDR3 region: CASSYDAYNEQFF. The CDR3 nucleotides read TGTGCCAGCAGCTATGACGCATACAATGAGCAGTTCTTC.

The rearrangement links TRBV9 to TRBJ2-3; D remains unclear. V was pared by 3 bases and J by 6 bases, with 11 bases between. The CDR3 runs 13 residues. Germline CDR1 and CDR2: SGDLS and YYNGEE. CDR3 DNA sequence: TGTGCCAGCAGCGCCAACTTGCGGGATACGCAGTATTTT. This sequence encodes CASSANLRDTQYF. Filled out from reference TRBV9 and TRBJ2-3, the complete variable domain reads DSGVTQTPKHLITATGQRVTLRCSPRSGDLSVYWYQQSLDQGLQFLIQYYNGEERAKGNILERFSAQQFPDLHSELNLSSLELGDSALYFCASSANLRDTQYFGPGTRLTVL.

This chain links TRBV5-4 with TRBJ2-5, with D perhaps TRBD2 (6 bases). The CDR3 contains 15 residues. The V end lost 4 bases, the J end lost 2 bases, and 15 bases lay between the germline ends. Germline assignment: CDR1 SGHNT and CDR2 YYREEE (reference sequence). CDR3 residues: CASSLTPSGQETQYF. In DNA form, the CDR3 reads TGTGCCAGCAGCCTTACCCCCAGCGGGCAAGAGACCCAGTACTTC.

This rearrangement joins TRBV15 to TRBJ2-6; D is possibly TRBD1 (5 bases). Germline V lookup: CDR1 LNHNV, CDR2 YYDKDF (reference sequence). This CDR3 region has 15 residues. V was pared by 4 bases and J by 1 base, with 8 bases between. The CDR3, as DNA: TGTGCCACCAGCACCCGACAGTCTGGGGCCAACGTCCTGACTTTC. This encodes CATSTRQSGANVLTF.

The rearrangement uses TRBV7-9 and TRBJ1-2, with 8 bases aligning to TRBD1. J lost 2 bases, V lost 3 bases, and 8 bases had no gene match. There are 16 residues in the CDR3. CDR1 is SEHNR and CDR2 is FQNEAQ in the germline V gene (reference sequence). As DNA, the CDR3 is TGTGCCAGCAGCTTGACGCCGGGACAGGCAAACTATGGCTACACCTTC. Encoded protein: CASSLTPGQANYGYTF.

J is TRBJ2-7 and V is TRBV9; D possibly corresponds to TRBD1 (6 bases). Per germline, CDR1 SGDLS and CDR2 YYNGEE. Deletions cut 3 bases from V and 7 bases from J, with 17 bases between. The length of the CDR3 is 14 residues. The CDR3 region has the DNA TGTGCCAGCAGCGCAGGGGTTTCATTTGGGGAGCAGTACTTC. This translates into CASSAGVSFGEQYF.

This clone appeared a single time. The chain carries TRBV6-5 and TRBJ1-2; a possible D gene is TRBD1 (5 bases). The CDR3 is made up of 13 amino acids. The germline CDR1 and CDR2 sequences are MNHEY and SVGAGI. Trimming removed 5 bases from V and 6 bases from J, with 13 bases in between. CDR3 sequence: CASSRSTGHGYTF. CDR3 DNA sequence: TGTGCCAGCAGTCGATCTACAGGACATGGCTACACCTTC.

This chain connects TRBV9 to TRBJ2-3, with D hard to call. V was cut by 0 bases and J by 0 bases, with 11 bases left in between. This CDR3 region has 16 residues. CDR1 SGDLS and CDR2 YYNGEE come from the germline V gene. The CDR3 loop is CASSVGSSSSTDTQYF. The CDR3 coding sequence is TGTGCCAGCAGCGTAGGTAGCTCGTCTAGCACAGATACGCAGTATTTT.